The 19 T cell receptor beta chains in this list originate from one sample, sequenced in a study of radiotherapy plus CTLA-4 blockade in lung cancer. This table comes from immunoSEQ multiplex PCR, and its TCRdb copy is limited to in-frame clones, with some not included. The sample includes roughly 75,000 clones, roughly 80% of them seen just once. Specimen: peripheral blood, collected from a patient treated with radiotherapy plus ipilimumab. The origin of the receptors is a human donor with non-small cell lung cancer who had stable disease on radiotherapy plus ipilimumab.

The chain employs TRBV6-5 and TRBJ2-7; tentatively, D is TRBD1 (6 bases). Trimming removed 2 bases from V and 2 bases from J, with 13 bases in between. CDR1 is MNHEY, CDR2 SVGAGI, per germline. The CDR3 is made up of 15 amino acids. The CDR3 region has the DNA TGTGCCAGCAGTTACACCCCTGACAGGCCCTACGAGCAGTACTTC. Encoded protein: CASSYTPDRPYEQYF.

This clone was seen only once. The chain has TRBV19 and TRBJ1-6, with 7 bases aligning to TRBD1. Per germline, CDR1 LNHDA and CDR2 SQIVND (reference sequence). The J segment lost 5 bases and the V segment lost 5 bases, leaving 6 bases of the junction unmatched. CDR3 length equals 15 residues. This CDR3 is CASSFQGENNSPLHF. CDR3 nucleotide sequence: TGTGCCAGTAGTTTCCAGGGGGAAAATAATTCACCCCTCCACTTT.

The chain is built from TRBV10-3 and TRBJ2-7; D is unresolved. The germline gives CDR1 ENHRY, CDR2 SYGVKD. The ends were cut back, 3 bases at V and 1 base at J, with 7 bases in the middle. This CDR3 contains 13 residues. CDR3 sequence reads: CAISDTDSYEQYF. CDR3 sequence (DNA): TGTGCCATCAGTGATACAGATTCCTACGAGCAGTACTTC.

The CDR3 reads CASSLNLQGEAFF. CDR3 nucleotide sequence: TGTGCCAGTAGTCTTAATTTACAGGGTGAGGCTTTCTTT. V usage is TRBV19 and J usage is TRBJ1-1; the D gene is possibly TRBD1 (6 bases). V was pared by 5 bases and J by 11 bases, with 18 bases between. Germline V lookup: CDR1 LNHDA, CDR2 SQIVND (reference sequence). The CDR3 covers 13 residues. The full variable domain, rest sourced from reference TRBV19 and TRBJ1-1, is DGGITQSPKYLFRKEGQNVTLSCEQNLNHDAMYWYRQDPGQGLRLIYYSQIVNDFQKGDIAEGYSVSREKKESFPLTVTSAQKNPTAFYLCASSLNLQGEAFFGQGTRLTVV.

This sequence joins TRBV19 and TRBJ2-1, with 8 bases identical to TRBD2. The V gene end was trimmed by 5 bases and the J gene end by 1 base; junction bases not matched to a gene: 7. Germline CDR1 reads LNHDA; CDR2 reads SQIVND (reference sequence). The CDR3 spans 16 residues. The CDR3 DNA sequence: TGTGCCAGTAGTGGGGGACTAGTTGGGTCCTACAATGAGCAGTTCTTC. Translating gives CASSGGLVGSYNEQFF.

The V gene is TRBV11-2, the J gene TRBJ2-5; D is tentatively TRBD1 or TRBD2 (5 bases each). Trimming took 5 bases from V and 7 from J, leaving 17 bases between them. Germline V lookup: CDR1 SGHAT, CDR2 FQNNGV. The CDR3 covers 14 residues. The CDR3 spells CASSPSGLWGTQYF. In nucleotides, the CDR3 is TGTGCCAGCAGCCCGTCGGGGCTGTGGGGGACCCAGTACTTC.

The rearrangement joins TRBV9 to TRBJ2-1, with TRBD1 as a possible D gene (6 bases). There are 16 residues in the CDR3. The V end lost 0 bases, the J end lost 8 bases, and 18 bases lay between the germline ends. Germline assignment: CDR1 SGDLS and CDR2 YYNGEE. The CDR3 reads CASSVVQGSNRDEQFF. DNA for the CDR3: TGTGCCAGCAGCGTAGTACAGGGTAGTAATAGGGATGAGCAGTTCTTC.

The chain is built from TRBV6-1 and TRBJ2-7; tentatively, D is TRBD2 (6 bases). Per the germline V gene, CDR1 is MNHNS and CDR2 is SASEGT. The CDR3 covers 15 residues. With 2 bases removed from V and 4 bases from J, the gap between germline ends came to 15 bases. The CDR3 nucleotides read TGTGCCAGCAGTGAAACACGGGACTCCCTGTACGAGCAGTACTTC. This encodes CASSETRDSLYEQYF.

CDR3: CASDDLYSNQPQHF. The CDR3 region has the DNA TGTGCCAGCGATGACCTCTATAGCAATCAGCCCCAGCATTTT. The chain recombines TRBV6-6 with TRBJ1-5; D is ambiguous. V was cut by 8 bases and J by 0 bases, with 11 bases left in between. The CDR3 contains 14 residues. CDR1 is MNHNY and CDR2 is SVGAGI in the germline V gene (reference sequence).

The gene calls are TRBV21-1 and TRBJ2-7; TRBD1 reflects the table's D call only, with no check against the DNA. TRBV21-1 is a recognized pseudogene. This CDR3 is built from 15 residues. The CDR3 protein is CASRSAGQSNYEQYF. In DNA, the CDR3 is TGTGCCAGCCGATCGGCGGGACAGTCTAACTACGAGCAGTACTTC.

The V gene is TRBV5-4, the J gene TRBJ2-6, with D perhaps assigned TRBD1 or TRBD2 (6 bases each). The CDR3 loop spans 15 amino acids. The V end lost 2 bases, the J end lost 2 bases, and 8 bases lay between the germline ends. In germline, CDR1 is SGHNT, CDR2 YYREEE (reference sequence). CDR3 sequence: CASSLGGPGANVLTF. Here the CDR3 DNA reads TGTGCCAGCAGCTTAGGGGGGCCTGGGGCCAACGTCCTGACTTTC. Full variable domain (missing parts from reference TRBV5-4 and TRBJ2-6): ETGVTQSPTHLIKTRGQQVTLRCSSQSGHNTVSWYQQALGQGPQFIFQYYREEENGRGNFPPRFSGLQFPNYSSELNVNALELDDSALYLCASSLGGPGANVLTFGAGSRLTVL.

V gene TRBV7-2 combines with J gene TRBJ1-6; D unresolved. Trimming removed 0 bases from V and 10 bases from J, with 19 bases in between. The CDR3 consists of 17 residues. Looked up from germline, CDR1 is SGHTA and CDR2 is FQGNSA. CDR3: CASSLAGSSSLRSPLHF. The CDR3 nucleotides read TGTGCCAGCAGCTTAGCGGGATCCAGCTCTTTAAGGTCACCCCTCCACTTT.

This chain links TRBV27 with TRBJ1-6; the D gene is possibly TRBD1 (6 bases). This CDR3 has 14 residues. Germline lookup yields CDR1 MNHEY and CDR2 SMNVEV (reference sequence). Deletions cut 5 bases from V and 13 bases from J, with 18 bases between. The CDR3 DNA is TGTGCCAGCAGTGTACAGGGAGACGTTTCTCCCCTCCACTTT. This codes for CASSVQGDVSPLHF.

The chain combines TRBV2 with TRBJ2-4; 14 bases match TRBD2. The CDR3 totals 15 residues. V gave up 8 bases and J gave up 8 bases; unmatched junction bases: 8. CDR1 SNHLY and CDR2 FYNNEI come from the germline V gene. CDR3: CASAGTSGSSDIQYF. The DNA for the CDR3 is TGTGCCAGCGCCGGGACTAGCGGGAGTTCGGACATTCAGTACTTC. Looking up the rest from reference TRBV2 and TRBJ2-4 gives the full variable domain: EPEVTQTPSHQVTQMGQEVILRCVPISNHLYFYWYRQILGQKVEFLVSFYNNEISEKSEIFDDQFSVERPDGSNFTLKIRSTKLEDSAMYFCASAGTSGSSDIQYFGAGTRLSVL.

The V gene is TRBV6-1, the J gene TRBJ2-7; 7 bases map to TRBD2. V was clipped by 6 bases and J by 6 bases; unmatched bases: 8. The germline V gene encodes CDR1 MNHNS and CDR2 SASEGT. The CDR3 has 13 amino acids. The CDR3 nucleotides read TGTGCCAGCAGGCCGGGACTACCTATCGAGCAGTACTTC. Encoded protein: CASRPGLPIEQYF.

The V gene is TRBV19, the J gene TRBJ2-7, with D possibly matching TRBD1 (6 bases). This CDR3 has 13 residues. The V gene lost 4 bases and the J gene lost 3 bases, with 10 bases spanning the gap. The germline gives CDR1 LNHDA, CDR2 SQIVND (reference sequence). CDR3 nucleotide sequence: TGTGCCAGTAGTAGGAAGGGGGTCTACGAGCAGTACTTC. Its translation: CASSRKGVYEQYF.

The genes are TRBV19 and TRBJ2-3, with 8 bases aligning to TRBD1. V lost 7 bases, J lost 2 bases, and 8 bases stayed unmatched. The V gene's germline CDR1 is LNHDA and CDR2 SQIVND (reference sequence). The CDR3 loop spans 15 amino acids. The CDR3 bases are TGTGCCAGTACAGGGGGCTTCACTTACACAGATACGCAGTATTTT. This translates into CASTGGFTYTDTQYF.

This chain's CDR3 is CASSLALRVDGYTF. For the CDR3, the DNA is TGCGCCAGCAGCTTGGCCCTCAGGGTGGATGGCTACACCTTC. V and J are TRBV5-1 and TRBJ1-2; D is perhaps TRBD1 (5 bases). From germline, CDR1 is SGHRS and CDR2 YFSETQ. V dropped 0 bases and J dropped 6 bases, with 12 bases sitting between them. This CDR3 contains 14 residues. Variable domain in full (rest from reference TRBV5-1 and TRBJ1-2): KAGVTQTPRYLIKTRGQQVTLSCSPISGHRSVSWYQQTPGQGLQFLFEYFSETQRNKGNFPGRFSGRQFSNSRSEMNVSTLELGDSALYLCASSLALRVDGYTFGSGTRLTVV.

V gene TRBV18 combines with J gene TRBJ2-1; 9 bases agree with TRBD2. CDR3 length equals 16 residues. The germline CDR1 and CDR2 sequences are KGHSH and LQKENI. The V gene end was trimmed by 1 base and the J gene end by 8 bases; junction bases not matched to a gene: 9. The CDR3 loop is CASSPRASGEWDEQFF. In DNA, the CDR3 is TGTGCCAGCTCACCACGGGCTAGCGGGGAGTGGGATGAGCAGTTCTTC.